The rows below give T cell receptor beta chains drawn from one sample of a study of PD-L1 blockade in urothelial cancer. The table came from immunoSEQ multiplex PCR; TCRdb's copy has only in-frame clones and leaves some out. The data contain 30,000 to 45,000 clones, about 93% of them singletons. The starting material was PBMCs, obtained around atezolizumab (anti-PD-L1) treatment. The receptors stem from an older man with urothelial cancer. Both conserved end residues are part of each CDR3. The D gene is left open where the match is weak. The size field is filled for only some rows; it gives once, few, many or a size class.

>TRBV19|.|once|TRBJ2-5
TGTGCCAGTAGTAGAAACCCGGGGGAGACCCAGTACTTC
CASSRNPGETQYF
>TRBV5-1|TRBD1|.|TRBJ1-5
TGCGCCAGCAGCTCGCAACCGACAGGGGGAAGCAATCAGCCCCAGCATTTT
CASSSQPTGGSNQPQHF
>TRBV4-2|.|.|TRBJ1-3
TGTGCCAGCAGCCGCGAACAGAGGACTGGAGGGAACACCATATATTTT
CASSREQRTGGNTIYF
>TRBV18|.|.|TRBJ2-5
TGTGCCAGCTCACCACTGGGACAAGCCAAAGAGACCCAGTACTTC
CASSPLGQAKETQYF
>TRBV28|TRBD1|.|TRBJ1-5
TGTGCCAGCAGTGAGGGACAGCTTAATCAGCCCCAGCATTTT
CASSEGQLNQPQHF
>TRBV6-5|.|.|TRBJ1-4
TGTGCCAGCAGCGGGTCACATAATGAAAAACTGTTTTTT
CASSGSHNEKLFF
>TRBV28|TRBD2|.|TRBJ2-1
TGTGCCAGCAGCCCGCTGGGACTAGCGGGAACCAATGAGCAGTTCTTC
CASSPLGLAGTNEQFF
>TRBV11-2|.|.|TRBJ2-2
TGTGCCAGCAGCTTAGCAAACCCCGGGACTGGACTTGGGGTGCTGTTTTTT
CASSLANPGTGLGVLFF
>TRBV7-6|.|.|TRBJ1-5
TGTGCCAGCAGCTTAGGGGCAGGGAAGAGCAATCAGCCCCAGCATTTT
CASSLGAGKSNQPQHF
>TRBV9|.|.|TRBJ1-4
TGTGCCAGCAGCGTAGAAGCAGGGGCAGTTGAAAAACTGTTTTTT
CASSVEAGAVEKLFF
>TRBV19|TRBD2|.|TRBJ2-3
TGTGCCAGTAAACGAGCGGGAGAAACGGTGCAGTATTTT
CASKRAGETVQYF
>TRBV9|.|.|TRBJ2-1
TGTGCCAGCAGCGTAGGAGGAAACAATGAGCAGTTCTTC
CASSVGGNNEQFF
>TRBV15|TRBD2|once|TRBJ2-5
TGTGCCACCAGCGGACCTGAGCGGGGACGTGGAGAGACCCAGTACTTC
CATSGPERGRGETQYF
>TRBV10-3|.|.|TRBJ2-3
TGTGCCATCAGTGGTACGGGAGTTGGCGCAGATACGCAGTATTTT
CAISGTGVGADTQYF
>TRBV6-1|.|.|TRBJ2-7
TGTGCCAGCAAGGGGGGGGGCGAATCCTACGAGCAGTACTTC
CASKGGGESYEQYF
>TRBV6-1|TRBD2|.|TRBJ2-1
TGTGCCAGCAGTGAATTTACTAGCGGGAGGGCCGCGTCCGGGGCTCGCAAATACAATGAGCAGTTCTTC
CASSEFTSGRAASGARKYNEQFF
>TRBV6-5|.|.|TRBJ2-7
TGTGCCAGCAGTATTTCCAGGGGCTACGAGCAGTACTTC
CASSISRGYEQYF
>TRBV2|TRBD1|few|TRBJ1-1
TGTGCCAGCAGTGGGGACAGGGTATCCCCTGAAGCTTTCTTT
CASSGDRVSPEAFF
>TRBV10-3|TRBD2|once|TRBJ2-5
TGTGCCATCAGTGAGGTTAGCGGGTGGCGGGAGACCCAGTACTTC
CAISEVSGWRETQYF
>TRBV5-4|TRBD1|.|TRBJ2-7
TGTGCCAGCAGCTTACCGGGACAGGGGACCTACGAGCAGTACTTC
CASSLPGQGTYEQYF
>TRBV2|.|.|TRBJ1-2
TGTGCCAGCAGTGAATCGTATTCGGCAGACTCGCACTATGGCTACACCTTC
CASSESYSADSHYGYTF
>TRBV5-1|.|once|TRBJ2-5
TGCGCCAGCAGCTTGGACAGACAAGAGACCCAGTACTTC
CASSLDRQETQYF
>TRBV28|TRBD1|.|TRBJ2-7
TGTGCCAGCAGTTTATTTACAGGGGCCTACGAGCAGTACTTC
CASSLFTGAYEQYF
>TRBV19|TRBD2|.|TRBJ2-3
TGTGCCAGTAGCCCTGGAGGGACTAGCGGGAGGACCTCAGATACGCAGTATTTT
CASSPGGTSGRTSDTQYF
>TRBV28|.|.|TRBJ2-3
TGTGCCAGCACCCAGGTCCCAGATACGCAGTATTTT
CASTQVPDTQYF
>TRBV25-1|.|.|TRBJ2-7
TGTGCCACCGCCGCTATGTACGAGCAGTACTTC
CATAAMYEQYF
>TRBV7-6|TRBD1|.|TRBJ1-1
TGTGCCAGCAGCTTGGGACAGGGGAGCACTGAAGCTTTCTTT
CASSLGQGSTEAFF
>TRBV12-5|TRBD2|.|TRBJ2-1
TGTGCTAGCGGGGAAGCGGGAGGTAATGAGCAGTTCTTC
CASGEAGGNEQFF
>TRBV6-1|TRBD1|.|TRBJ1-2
TGTGCCAGCAGTGCCATCGAGGGACAGGGGCTCCTTGGCTACACCTTC
CASSAIEGQGLLGYTF
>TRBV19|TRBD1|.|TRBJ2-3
TGTGCCAGTAGTATAGGTACGGGTGGACAGGGGGTACTGGATACGCAGTATTTT
CASSIGTGGQGVLDTQYF
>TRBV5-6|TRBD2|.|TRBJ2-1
TGTGCCAGCAGCTATCGGACTAGCGGGAGCTTAATTAATGAGCAGTTCTTC
CASSYRTSGSLINEQFF
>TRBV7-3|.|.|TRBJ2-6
TGTGCCAGCAGTGGGGCTACGGGGGACCCCCGCTCTGGGGCCAACGTCCTGACTTTC
CASSGATGDPRSGANVLTF
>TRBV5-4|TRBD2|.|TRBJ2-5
TGTGCCAGCAGCCTGCCTAGCGGGAGGGTCCAAGAGACCCAGTACTTC
CASSLPSGRVQETQYF
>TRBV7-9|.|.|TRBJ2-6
TGTGCCAGCCCCCCGGGCAGGGACTCTGGGGCCAACGTCCTGACTTTC
CASPPGRDSGANVLTF
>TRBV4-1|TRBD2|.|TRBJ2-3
TGCGCCAGCAGCCAAGAAGGTAGCGGGATCAGACTTCGCACAGATACGCAGTATTTT
CASSQEGSGIRLRTDTQYF
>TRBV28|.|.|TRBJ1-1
TGTGCCAGCAGTGCAGGACAGCCGGAAGCTTTCTTT
CASSAGQPEAFF
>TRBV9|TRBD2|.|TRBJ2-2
TGTGCCAGCAGCCCTAGCGGGGCGAACACCGGGGAGCTGTTTTTT
CASSPSGANTGELFF
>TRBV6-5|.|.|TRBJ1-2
TGTGCCAGCAGGACCCAGGGAACTCTATATGGCTACACCTTC
CASRTQGTLYGYTF
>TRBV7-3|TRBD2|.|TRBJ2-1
TGTGCCAGCAGCTTATTAGGGACTAGCTCCTACAATGAGCAGTTCTTC
CASSLLGTSSYNEQFF
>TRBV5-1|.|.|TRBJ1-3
TGCGCCAGCAGCTTGGGGCAGATACGCTCTGGAAACACCATATATTTT
CASSLGQIRSGNTIYF
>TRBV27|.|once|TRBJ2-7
TGTGCCAGCAGTTTAGGACTCACTAGCTCCTACGAGCAGTACTTC
CASSLGLTSSYEQYF
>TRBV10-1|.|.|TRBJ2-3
TGCGCCAGCAGTGAGAATTGGGGAGGTACGCAGTATTTT
CASSENWGGTQYF